This T cell receptor (beta chain) is from a study of T cell repertoires in cytomegalovirus infection. For the study at large: Both a matching HLA type and CMV infection were indicated by public TCR beta signatures.

TCRdb redid the calling of the reads with MiXCR, one entry per CDR3 protein. The table lists hundreds of thousands of distinct CDR3 sequences, approximately 25% of them singletons, with less than 9.5% in the top ten. CDR3 length: 16 residues. The germline gives CDR1 MNHEY, CDR2 SMNVEV (reference sequence). Trimming cost V 2 bases and J 0 bases; bases outside gene matches: 6. The chain joins TRBV27 to TRBJ2-7, with 8 bases identical to TRBD2. The clonotype was recovered from a human donor in good health (CMV status not recorded). Some clones in this sample may be carry-over from other donors' samples. The sequencing input was CD8+ T cells from PBMCs. The CDR3 DNA is TGTGCCAGCAGTTTAAGGAGCGGGGGCCTCTCCTACGAGCAGTACTTC. It specifies CASSLRSGGLSYEQYF.